Listed here are 30 T cell receptor beta chains from one sample, sequenced in a study of blood T cell repertoires in COVID-19. This table comes from immunoSEQ multiplex PCR, and its TCRdb copy is limited to in-frame clones, with some not included. Of 210,000 or so clones detected, around 88% appear once; the ten largest clones hold 1.5%. Sequenced material: peripheral blood. The receptors were sampled from a man between 18 and 29 years old with active or convalescent COVID-19.

CDR3 region: CASSPKREAYNEQFF. The CDR3 DNA is TGTGCCAGCAGCCCCAAGCGGGAGGCCTACAATGAGCAGTTCTTC. The chain joins TRBV7-3 to TRBJ2-1, with TRBD2 matching 9 bases. Per the germline V gene, CDR1 is SGHTA and CDR2 is FQGTGA. The ends lost 5 bases at V and 2 bases at J; junction bases unmatched: 4. The CDR3 length is 15 residues. The full variable domain, rest sourced from reference TRBV7-3 and TRBJ2-1, is GAGVSQTPSNKVTEKGKYVELRCDPISGHTALYWYRQSLGQGPEFLIYFQGTGAADDSGLPNDRFFAVRPEGSVSTLKIQRTERGDSAVYLCASSPKREAYNEQFFGPGTRLTVL.

This clone is a singleton in its sample. The CDR3 reads CASRGVGGVGTDTQYF. The CDR3 DNA reads TGTGCCAGCAGGGGAGTGGGGGGAGTAGGCACAGATACGCAGTATTTT. This chain uses TRBV11-3 with TRBJ2-3; the D gene is possibly TRBD2 (6 bases). The V end was cut by 6 bases, the J end by 1 base, with 17 bases between. The length of the CDR3 is 16 residues. CDR1 is SGHNT and CDR2 is YENEEA in the germline V gene. Based on the CDR3 plus reference TRBV11-3 and TRBJ2-3, the full variable domain is EAGVVQSPRYKIIEKKQPVAFWCNPISGHNTLYWYLQNLGQGPELLIRYENEEAVDDSQLPKDRFSAERLKGVDSTLKIQPAELGDSAVYLCASRGVGGVGTDTQYFGPGTRLTVL.

This chain uses TRBV7-2 with TRBJ2-5, with a weak D call TRBD2 (6 bases). The CDR3 totals 15 residues. Trimming shortened V by 4 bases and J by 4 bases, and 16 bases separated the two germline ends. Germline values: CDR1 SGHTA, CDR2 FQGNSA. The chain's CDR3 is CASSWGGGWGETQYF. CDR3 sequence (DNA): TGTGCCAGCAGCTGGGGAGGCGGTTGGGGAGAGACCCAGTACTTC.

The V gene is TRBV9, the J gene TRBJ2-4; 7 nucleotides agree with TRBD1. From germline, CDR1 is SGDLS and CDR2 YYNGEE. After removal of 1 base from V and 1 base from J, the junction contained 2 bases not matched to a gene. This CDR3 is built from 15 residues. The chain's CDR3 is CASSVTGAAKNIQYF. CDR3 in DNA: TGTGCCAGCAGCGTAACAGGGGCGGCCAAAAACATTCAGTACTTC.

This chain joins TRBV28 and TRBJ1-5; TRBD1 agrees at 7 bases. The length of the CDR3 is 15 residues. From germline, CDR1 is MDHEN and CDR2 SYDVKM. The V segment lost 5 bases and the J segment 5 bases; nucleotides outside the gene matches: 9. CDR3 protein: CASSDRVSNDQPQHF. As DNA, the CDR3 is TGTGCCAGCAGTGACAGGGTTAGCAATGATCAGCCCCAGCATTTT.

The V gene is TRBV18, the J gene TRBJ2-1; a weak D match, TRBD2 (6 bases). The CDR3 consists of 16 residues. Germline CDR1 and CDR2: KGHSH and LQKENI. Trimming removed 2 bases from V and 4 bases from J, with 15 bases in between. DNA of the CDR3: TGTGCCAGCTCACCAACTCCCGGGACTCATTACAATGAGCAGTTCTTC. Protein sequence: CASSPTPGTHYNEQFF.

The chain has TRBV27 and TRBJ2-1; 13 bases map to TRBD2. The J segment lost 5 bases and the V segment lost 6 bases, leaving 7 bases of the junction unmatched. Germline V gene lookup returns CDR1 MNHEY and CDR2 SMNVEV (reference sequence). The CDR3 is 16 residues long. This chain's CDR3 is CASSTPGLAGNNEQFF. CDR3 DNA sequence: TGTGCCAGCAGCACCCCGGGACTAGCGGGGAACAATGAGCAGTTCTTC.

The rearrangement links TRBV29-1 to TRBJ1-2; no firm D call. V lost 3 bases to trimming and J lost 2 bases, with 13 bases between them. The CDR3 covers 14 residues. Germline V gene lookup returns CDR1 SQVTM and CDR2 ANQGSEA. As DNA, the CDR3 is TGCAGCGTTGAGCTAAGGTGGGCCAACTATGGCTACACCTTC. Its translation: CSVELRWANYGYTF.

The J gene is TRBJ2-1, the V gene TRBV7-3; 15 bases agree with TRBD2. This CDR3 region has 15 residues. With 2 bases clipped from V and 9 bases from J, the junction kept 2 bases outside the gene matches. In germline, CDR1 is SGHTA, CDR2 FQGTGA. The CDR3 nucleotides read TGTGCCAGCAGCTTAGGGACTAGCGGGGGGAGTGAGCAGTTCTTC. It encodes CASSLGTSGGSEQFF.

This sequence joins TRBV6-1 and TRBJ1-1; perhaps TRBD1 as D (5 bases). CDR1 is MNHNS and CDR2 is SASEGT in the germline V gene. The CDR3 covers 14 residues. With 2 bases removed from V and 5 bases from J, the gap between germline ends came to 12 bases. The DNA of the CDR3 is TGTGCCAGCAGTGAATATTTACGGGGGACTGAAGCTTTCTTT. Amino acid sequence: CASSEYLRGTEAFF.

The V call is TRBV7-2, the J call TRBJ1-5, with TRBD1 identical over 9 bases. In germline, CDR1 is SGHTA, CDR2 FQGNSA. With V trimmed by 4 bases and J by 5 bases, 6 bases remained unmatched. There are 15 residues in the CDR3. The CDR3 loop reads CASSSRQGDYQPQHF. The DNA of the CDR3 is TGTGCCAGCAGCTCCCGACAGGGGGATTATCAGCCCCAGCATTTT.

As concerns this clone: In the same sample, other DNA sequences code for this CDR3. The chain employs TRBV9 and TRBJ2-7; 13 nucleotides agree with TRBD2. J was trimmed by 1 base and V by 2 bases; bases with no gene match: 0. From germline, CDR1 is SGDLS and CDR2 YYNGEE. This CDR3 has 15 residues. This CDR3 reads CASSVGLAGSYEQYF. The CDR3 DNA sequence: TGTGCCAGCAGCGTGGGACTAGCGGGATCCTACGAGCAGTACTTC.

V gene TRBV7-9 combines with J gene TRBJ2-3, with 7 bases matching TRBD1. Germline V lookup: CDR1 SEHNR, CDR2 FQNEAQ (reference sequence). CDR3 length: 14 residues. The V gene end was trimmed by 5 bases and the J gene end by 6 bases; junction bases not matched to a gene: 8. The CDR3 bases are TGTGCCAGCAGCCAGGGACAGACCAGGGATACGCAGTATTTT. It translates to CASSQGQTRDTQYF.

This CDR3 reads CASSQDRGNQPQHF. The CDR3 DNA reads as TGCGCCAGCAGCCAAGACAGGGGGAATCAGCCCCAGCATTTT. The rearrangement joins TRBV4-1 to TRBJ1-5, with 7 bases that match TRBD1. This CDR3 contains 14 residues. V lost 0 bases and J lost 4; bases outside the gene matches: 0. The germline gives CDR1 MGHRA, CDR2 YSYEKL.

The V and J genes are TRBV6-5 and TRBJ1-2; 7 bases are shared with TRBD1. Germline lookup yields CDR1 MNHEY and CDR2 SVGAGI. Unmatched junction bases numbered 5, after V lost 8 bases and J lost 2 bases. The CDR3 extends over 13 amino acids. The DNA of the CDR3 is TGTGCCAGCCGGACAGGAAACAACTATGGCTACACCTTC. Protein product: CASRTGNNYGYTF.

V and J are TRBV23-1 and TRBJ1-1; D not resolved. TRBV23-1 carries the ORF label, with uncertain function. Trimming removed 0 bases from V and 12 bases from J, with 5 bases in between. CDR3 length: 10 residues. The CDR3 nucleotides read TGCGCCAGCAGTCAATCGCTATCTTTCTTT. This gives the protein CASSQSLSFF.

This chain links TRBV12-3 or TRBV12-4 with TRBJ1-2, with 8 bases aligning to TRBD1. V trimming: 7 bases; J trimming: 8 bases; junction bases outside the gene matches: 3. The CDR3 extends over 11 amino acids. The CDR3 DNA reads TGTGCCAGCACCGCAGGGGGCGGCTACACCTTC. Protein: CASTAGGGYTF.

This chain joins TRBV5-1 and TRBJ2-2; TRBD2 is a possible D gene (6 bases). The CDR3 runs 16 residues. The germline CDR1 and CDR2 sequences are SGHRS and YFSETQ. Trimming took 0 bases from V and 6 from J, leaving 15 bases between them. CDR3 protein: CASSLDFGSPPGELFF. In DNA form, the CDR3 reads TGCGCCAGCAGCTTGGACTTCGGGAGTCCCCCCGGGGAGCTGTTTTTT.

The chain uses TRBV2 and TRBJ1-1; a weak D match, TRBD1 (6 bases). The CDR3 has 14 residues. Looked up from germline, CDR1 is SNHLY and CDR2 is FYNNEI. The V and J ends lost 6 bases and 5 bases respectively, with 16 bases between them. This CDR3 reads CASSLQGSGTEAFF. In DNA, the CDR3 is TGTGCCAGCAGCCTACAGGGAAGTGGAACTGAAGCTTTCTTT. Full variable domain (missing parts from reference TRBV2 and TRBJ1-1): EPEVTQTPSHQVTQMGQEVILRCVPISNHLYFYWYRQILGQKVEFLVSFYNNEISEKSEIFDDQFSVERPDGSNFTLKIRSTKLEDSAMYFCASSLQGSGTEAFFGQGTRLTVV.

The chain joins TRBV10-3 to TRBJ2-4; 9 bases are a match to TRBD1. Germline loops: CDR1 ENHRY, CDR2 SYGVKD. The CDR3 spans 16 residues. Trimming at V came to 3 bases and at J to 1 base, leaving 4 bases not matched to a gene. The CDR3: CAISDRDREAKNIQYF. For the CDR3, the DNA is TGTGCCATCAGTGATCGGGACAGGGAGGCCAAAAACATTCAGTACTTC.

This clone was recorded once. The chain uses TRBV9 and TRBJ2-1; 10 bases map to TRBD2. Germline V gene lookup returns CDR1 SGDLS and CDR2 YYNGEE. The CDR3 contains 16 residues. V lost 2 bases and J lost 9; bases outside the gene matches: 11. In DNA form, the CDR3 reads TGTGCCAGCAGCGTTTCTCTAGCGGGAGTCCGCGGTGAGCAGTTCTTC. The encoded protein is CASSVSLAGVRGEQFF. Supplemented by reference TRBV9 and TRBJ2-1, the full variable domain reads DSGVTQTPKHLITATGQRVTLRCSPRSGDLSVYWYQQSLDQGLQFLIQYYNGEERAKGNILERFSAQQFPDLHSELNLSSLELGDSALYFCASSVSLAGVRGEQFFGPGTRLTVL.

V gene TRBV18 combines with J gene TRBJ2-1, with TRBD1 as a possible D gene (6 bases). V was shortened by 0 bases and J by 0 bases, with 9 bases between the two germline ends. CDR1 is KGHSH, CDR2 LQKENI, per germline. The CDR3 is 16 residues long. This CDR3 is CASSPPGHSSYNEQFF. The CDR3, as DNA: TGTGCCAGCTCACCACCGGGACACAGCTCCTACAATGAGCAGTTCTTC.

The chain has TRBV5-6 and TRBJ2-7, with TRBD2 as a possible D gene (5 bases). CDR1 and CDR2 from the germline V gene are SGHDT and YYEEEE. This CDR3 is 15 amino acids long. Trimming took 3 bases from V and 2 from J, leaving 15 bases between them. CDR3 sequence (DNA): TGTGCCAGCAGCTGGAGGACGGGAAATCCCTACGAGCAGTACTTC. Translated, it gives CASSWRTGNPYEQYF.

This clone appeared a few times. The rearrangement uses TRBV6-1 and TRBJ1-5; D remains ambiguous. The V gene lost 2 bases and the J gene lost 4 bases, with 6 bases spanning the gap. Germline loops: CDR1 MNHNS, CDR2 SASEGT. CDR3 length equals 13 residues. The CDR3 DNA reads TGTGCCAGCAGTGAACGCCGGAATCAGCCCCAGCATTTT. It is translated as CASSERRNQPQHF.

The V and J genes are TRBV14 and TRBJ1-3; D is unresolved. V lost 0 bases and J lost 0, with 9 bases in between. Looked up from germline, CDR1 is SGHDN and CDR2 is FVKESK. The CDR3 covers 16 residues. The CDR3 loop reads CASSQDRGNSGNTIYF. The DNA of the CDR3 is TGTGCCAGCAGCCAAGATCGCGGGAACTCTGGAAACACCATATATTTT.

The rearrangement links TRBV2 to TRBJ1-2, with a weak D call TRBD1 (5 bases). V dropped 5 bases and J dropped 9 bases, with 13 bases sitting between them. The CDR3 consists of 12 residues. CDR1 is SNHLY, CDR2 FYNNEI, per germline. Written as DNA, the CDR3 is TGTGCCAGCAGTTCGCCGGGGGGACGCTACACCTTC. Encoded protein: CASSSPGGRYTF.

The V call is TRBV7-9, the J call TRBJ2-1; 12 bases are a match to TRBD2. Germline CDR1 SEHNR, CDR2 FQNEAQ (reference sequence). V was clipped by 5 bases and J by 4 bases; unmatched bases: 6. The CDR3 has 16 amino acids. The DNA for the CDR3 is TGTGCCAGCAGCCCAACACTAGCGGGGGGATACAATGAGCAGTTCTTC. This codes for CASSPTLAGGYNEQFF.

The rearrangement links TRBV28 to TRBJ1-5; 9 nucleotides line up with TRBD1. The CDR3 is 15 amino acids. Per germline, CDR1 MDHEN and CDR2 SYDVKM. J gave up 3 bases and V 5 bases, and 5 bases lay outside the gene matches. CDR3 protein: CASSQGQGNNQPQHF. CDR3 nucleotide sequence: TGTGCCAGCAGTCAGGGACAGGGCAACAATCAGCCCCAGCATTTT. Together with reference TRBV28 and TRBJ1-5, the CDR3 gives the full variable domain: DVKVTQSSRYLVKRTGEKVFLECVQDMDHENMFWYRQDPGLGLRLIYFSYDVKMKEKGDIPEGYSVSREKKERFSLILESASTNQTSMYLCASSQGQGNNQPQHFGDGTRLSIL.

The V and J genes are TRBV18 and TRBJ1-1, with TRBD1 identical over 9 bases. Germline loops: CDR1 KGHSH, CDR2 LQKENI. V lost 4 bases and J lost 7; bases outside the gene matches: 4. The CDR3 is 13 amino acids. DNA for the CDR3: TGTGCCAGCTCACTTAAGGGACAGGGTGAAGCTTTCTTT. Protein sequence: CASSLKGQGEAFF. The whole variable domain, remainder taken from reference TRBV18 and TRBJ1-1, is NAGVMQNPRHLVRRRGQEARLRCSPMKGHSHVYWYRQLPEEGLKFMVYLQKENIIDESGMPKERFSAEFPKEGPSILRIQQVVRGDSAAYFCASSLKGQGEAFFGQGTRLTVV.

V usage is TRBV7-2 and J usage is TRBJ2-2; TRBD1 agrees at 8 bases. V lost 4 bases to trimming and J lost 6 bases; unmatched junction nucleotides: 1. The CDR3 is made up of 13 amino acids. In germline, CDR1 is SGHTA, CDR2 FQGNSA. This chain's CDR3 is CASSSRGPGELFF. The CDR3 nucleotides are TGTGCCAGCAGCTCCAGGGGGCCCGGGGAGCTGTTTTTT.